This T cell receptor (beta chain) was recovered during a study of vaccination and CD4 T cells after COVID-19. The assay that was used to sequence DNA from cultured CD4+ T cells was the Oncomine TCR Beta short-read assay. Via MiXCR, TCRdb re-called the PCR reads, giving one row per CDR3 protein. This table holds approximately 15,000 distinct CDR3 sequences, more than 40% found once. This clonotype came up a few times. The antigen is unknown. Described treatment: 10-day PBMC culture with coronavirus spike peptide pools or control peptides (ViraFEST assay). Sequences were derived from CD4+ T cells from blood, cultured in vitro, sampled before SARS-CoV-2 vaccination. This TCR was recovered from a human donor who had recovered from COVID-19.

Written as DNA, the CDR3 is TGCAGTGCTAGAGATCGGGGGAAGACAGGGATTGATAACTATGGCTACACCTTC. Its protein product is CSARDRGKTGIDNYGYTF. V and J are TRBV20-1 and TRBJ1-2; TRBD1 matches 7 bases. The CDR3 has 18 residues. Germline V gene data show CDR1 as DFQATT and CDR2 as SNEGSKA (reference sequence). V lost 0 bases, J lost 1 base, and 14 bases stayed unmatched.